This T cell receptor beta chain originates from a study of cytomegalovirus exposure and HLA in healthy donors. PCR involved 60 Vbeta and 13 Jbeta primers. Assay used: immunoSEQ multiplex PCR; TCRdb lists only in-frame clones, some missing. The sample contains about 170,000 clones, roughly 85% of which appear only once. Notes on the study in general: A later analysis linked a missense variant in DCLRE1C to the trimming of TCR beta V and J genes.

V was trimmed by 3 bases and J by 6 bases, leaving 8 bases between them. The CDR3 runs 13 residues. Germline V gene sequence: CDR1 SGHAT, CDR2 FQNNGV. This clone occurred once. Its antigen is unknown. The sequence was obtained from a man aged 18 to 29 in good health and CMV-seropositive. The rearrangement joins TRBV11-2 to TRBJ2-2; unclear D gene. Sequencing used PBMCs. CDR3 in amino acids: CASSFIRSGELFF. The DNA for the CDR3 is TGTGCCAGCAGCTTTATCAGGTCCGGGGAGCTGTTTTTT. The variable domain in full, completed from reference TRBV11-2 and TRBJ2-2, reads EAGVAQSPRYKIIEKRQSVAFWCNPISGHATLYWYQQILGQGPKLLIQFQNNGVVDDSQLPKDRFSAERLKGVDSTLKIQPAKLEDSAVYLCASSFIRSGELFFGEGSRLTVL.